This T cell receptor beta chain appears in the sequencing data of a study of blood T cell repertoires in COVID-19. In the study overall: The United States, Italy and Spain provided the acute and convalescent COVID-19 samples. Sample material is recorded as cDNA or gDNA derived from T cells, B-cell-depleted T cells, or PBMCs.

The authors' processing: Estimation of nucleated cell counts was performed using reference gene primer amplification. TCRdb's table, derived via immunoSEQ multiplex PCR, lists solely in-frame clones and lacks some. V and J calls and clone size come straight from that table; D and trimming were deduced from the DNA. The repertoire holds 95,000 to 120,000 clones, with 85% to 90% as singletons. CDR1 and CDR2 from the germline V gene are MGHDK and SYGVNS. The CDR3 sequence is 14 residues long. V lost 5 bases to trimming and J lost 2 bases, with 11 bases between them. The sample was peripheral blood. The chain has TRBV25-1 and TRBJ2-3, with no clear D. This receptor was identified in a woman aged 50 to 60 with acute or convalescent COVID-19. The CDR3 sequence is CASSRRKLTDTQYF. CDR3 nucleotide sequence: TGTGCCAGCAGTCGGCGGAAACTCACAGATACGCAGTATTTT.